One and the same sample provided the 28 T cell receptor beta chains below, sequenced in a study of early T cells in non-severe SARS-CoV-2 infection. TCRdb used MiXCR to reprocess the 5' RACE reads, holding one entry per CDR3 protein. The data contain fewer than 35,000 distinct CDR3 sequences, less than 4.5% of them singletons. The sequencing sample was made of whole blood. All receptors derive from an adult who was a healthcare worker with PCR-confirmed SARS-CoV-2 infection or an uninfected control (not recorded which).

The table lists this clonotype with a count of one. This chain links TRBV4-3 with TRBJ2-3, with D uncertain. Germline loops: CDR1 LGHNA, CDR2 YSLEER. The CDR3 has 16 residues. With 0 bases removed from V and 0 bases from J, the gap between germline ends came to 10 bases. CDR3 sequence: CASSQEAGSSTDTQYF. In DNA, the CDR3 is TGCGCCAGCAGCCAAGAAGCCGGCTCTAGCACAGATACGCAGTATTTT.

Here the CDR3 DNA reads TGCGCCAGCAGCTTGGTTCAGAAGAACACTGAAGCTTTCTTT. This translates into CASSLVQKNTEAFF. The chain combines TRBV5-1 with TRBJ1-1; D gene unclear. Trimming pared 0 bases from V and 1 base from J, leaving 7 bases between. Germline CDR1 and CDR2: SGHRS and YFSETQ. This CDR3 has 14 amino acids. The entire variable domain, with the rest obtained from reference TRBV5-1 and TRBJ1-1, is as follows: KAGVTQTPRYLIKTRGQQVTLSCSPISGHRSVSWYQQTPGQGLQFLFEYFSETQRNKGNFPGRFSGRQFSNSRSEMNVSTLELGDSALYLCASSLVQKNTEAFFGQGTRLTVV.

This clonotype occurred many times. This chain uses TRBV7-3 with TRBJ2-5; TRBD2 matches at 13 bases. This CDR3 is built from 13 residues. Germline V lookup: CDR1 SGHTA, CDR2 FQGTGA. V shed 3 bases and J 10 bases; nucleotides not matched to a gene: 2. The CDR3 nucleotides read TGTGCCAGCAGCTTGGGACTAGCGGGACTCCAGTACTTC. Translation gives CASSLGLAGLQYF.

This clonotype occurred many times. The chain joins TRBV27 to TRBJ2-1, with D maybe TRBD2 (6 bases). CDR3 size: 17 residues. Looked up from germline, CDR1 is MNHEY and CDR2 is SMNVEV (reference sequence). Trimming cost V 3 bases and J 6 bases, with 21 bases left between them. CDR3 loop: CASSFRAGGLRPNEQFF. CDR3 DNA sequence: TGTGCCAGCAGTTTCCGAGCCGGGGGACTGCGGCCCAATGAGCAGTTCTTC.

At least ten counts were recorded for this clonotype. The genes are TRBV19 and TRBJ2-5, with D perhaps matching TRBD1 (6 bases). Trimming pared 5 bases from V and 2 bases from J, leaving 18 bases between. The length of the CDR3 is 16 residues. From germline, CDR1 is LNHDA and CDR2 SQIVND (reference sequence). DNA for the CDR3: TGTGCCAGTAGTCGTCGCCGGGACAACCGACAAGAGACCCAGTACTTC. Encoded protein: CASSRRRDNRQETQYF.

Ten or more counts support this clonotype. The chain joins TRBV12-3 or TRBV12-4 to TRBJ2-1; the match to TRBD1 covers 8 bases. V lost 8 bases, J lost 5 bases, and 14 bases stayed unmatched. The CDR3 covers 16 residues. The CDR3, as DNA: TGTGCCAGCGCTTCCGTGAAGGGACAGGAAGACAATGAGCAGTTCTTC. Its protein product is CASASVKGQEDNEQFF.

This clonotype was observed at least ten times. This rearrangement joins TRBV18 to TRBJ2-3; D uncertain. The ends were cut back, 2 bases at V and 0 bases at J, with 15 bases in the middle. This CDR3 has 17 amino acids. Germline loops: CDR1 KGHSH, CDR2 LQKENI. The CDR3 region has the DNA TGTGCCAGCTCACCAAAACGGACCGGTGCTAGCACAGATACGCAGTATTTT. Translation gives CASSPKRTGASTDTQYF.

This clonotype was seen ten or more times. This sequence joins TRBV18 and TRBJ2-1, with D possibly called TRBD1 or TRBD2 (5 bases each). V lost 2 bases and J 6 bases, leaving 8 bases between the germline ends. The CDR3 covers 13 residues. Germline lookup yields CDR1 KGHSH and CDR2 LQKENI. The CDR3: CASSPSGSNEQFF. As DNA, the CDR3 is TGTGCCAGCTCACCATCAGGGAGCAATGAGCAGTTCTTC.

This clonotype was seen many times. The gene calls are TRBV5-1 and TRBJ1-1, with D unresolved. Between the trimmed V and J ends, which lost 0 bases and 1 base, there was a span of 7 bases. The CDR3 covers 14 residues. Germline lookup yields CDR1 SGHRS and CDR2 YFSETQ. The CDR3 DNA reads as TGCGCCAGCAGCTTGGAGAGGGCGAACACTGAAGCTTTCTTT. Translation: CASSLERANTEAFF.

This clonotype occurred many times. The chain couples TRBV25-1 to TRBJ2-3; 10 positions agree with TRBD2. The CDR3 sequence is 16 residues long. Germline trimming cut 4 bases from V and 2 bases from J; bases unmatched to any gene: 6. The germline V gene encodes CDR1 MGHDK and CDR2 SYGVNS. The CDR3 DNA reads as TGTGCCAGCAGTGCCCGGACTAGCGGTGTCACAGATACGCAGTATTTT. Its protein is CASSARTSGVTDTQYF.

This clonotype was detected many times. The chain joins TRBV20-1 to TRBJ2-7, with 14 positions matching TRBD2. The V gene end was trimmed by 0 bases and the J gene end by 4 bases; junction bases not matched to a gene: 5. This CDR3 region has 16 residues. Per germline, CDR1 DFQATT and CDR2 SNEGSKA (reference sequence). This CDR3 reads CSARDVGTSGSYEQYF. CDR3 nucleotide sequence: TGCAGTGCTAGAGATGTTGGGACTAGCGGGAGTTACGAGCAGTACTTC.

This clonotype appeared many times. The J gene is TRBJ2-5, the V gene TRBV10-3; D not certain. CDR3 size: 12 residues. V shed 10 bases and J shed 3 bases, with 12 bases lying between them. Germline assignment: CDR1 ENHRY and CDR2 SYGVKD. The chain's CDR3 is CATSSLEETQYF. The CDR3 DNA reads as TGTGCCACCTCATCCCTGGAAGAGACCCAGTACTTC.

This clonotype was detected many times. J is TRBJ1-5 and V is TRBV2; D remains unclear. The CDR3 spans 14 residues. CDR1 is SNHLY and CDR2 is FYNNEI in the germline V gene. V was clipped by 7 bases and J by 0 bases, with 10 bases between them. CDR3 residues: CASISTASNQPQHF. The DNA for the CDR3 is TGTGCCAGCATCTCGACTGCTAGCAATCAGCCCCAGCATTTT.

At least ten counts were recorded for this clonotype. CDR3: CASKIDGGISYNEQFF. DNA of the CDR3: TGTGCCAGCAAGATAGACGGCGGGATCTCCTACAATGAGCAGTTCTTC. The chain joins TRBV7-9 to TRBJ2-1; tentatively, D is TRBD2 (6 bases). The CDR3 length is 16 residues. The germline CDR1 and CDR2 sequences are SEHNR and FQNEAQ (reference sequence). The ends were cut back, 7 bases at V and 0 bases at J, with 16 bases in the middle.

This clonotype came up many times. The rearrangement links TRBV10-3 to TRBJ2-3, with a weak D call TRBD2 (5 bases). Germline CDR1 ENHRY, CDR2 SYGVKD. This CDR3 has 14 residues. V was trimmed by 8 bases and J by 0 bases, leaving 12 bases between them. The CDR3 DNA sequence: TGTGCCATCGCGGCGGGTGTGAGCACAGATACGCAGTATTTT. It translates to CAIAAGVSTDTQYF.

This clonotype was counted ten times or more. The chain joins TRBV15 to TRBJ1-5; no clear D gene. V was pared by 1 base and J by 2 bases, with 6 bases between. CDR1 is LNHNV and CDR2 is YYDKDF in the germline V gene (reference sequence). The CDR3 has 14 residues. DNA for the CDR3: TGTGCCACCAGCAGAGTGTTCGGCAATCAGCCCCAGCATTTT. It translates to CATSRVFGNQPQHF.

This clonotype was detected many times. The chain is built from TRBV28 and TRBJ1-1; maybe TRBD1 (6 bases). Trimming took 5 bases from V and 5 from J, leaving 15 bases between them. Germline loops: CDR1 MDHEN, CDR2 SYDVKM. CDR3 length equals 14 residues. CDR3 in amino acids: CASSPPGGGTEAFF. The CDR3 coding sequence is TGTGCCAGCAGTCCCCCGGGAGGGGGTACTGAAGCTTTCTTT.

There are many counts of this clonotype. The V call is TRBV27, the J call TRBJ2-4; TRBD2 agrees at 9 bases. Per the germline V gene, CDR1 is MNHEY and CDR2 is SMNVEV (reference sequence). The J segment lost 6 bases and the V segment lost 5 bases, leaving 8 bases of the junction unmatched. CDR3 size: 15 residues. Here the CDR3 reads CASSPYSGSGNIQYF. DNA for the CDR3: TGTGCCAGCAGTCCGTATAGCGGGAGTGGAAACATTCAGTACTTC.

This clonotype was picked up many times. The genes are TRBV28 and TRBJ1-1, with TRBD1 matching over 7 bases. With V trimmed by 5 bases and J by 0 bases, 3 bases remained unmatched. The germline CDR1 and CDR2 sequences are MDHEN and SYDVKM. The CDR3 covers 14 residues. CDR3 in amino acids: CASSPGQMNTEAFF. CDR3 in DNA: TGTGCCAGCAGTCCGGGACAGATGAACACTGAAGCTTTCTTT.

CDR3 region: CASSSNSANPYEQYF. CDR3 DNA sequence: TGTGCCAGCAGTTCGAATAGCGCGAACCCCTACGAGCAGTACTTC. The chain uses TRBV27 and TRBJ2-7, with D perhaps TRBD2 (5 bases). Germline V lookup: CDR1 MNHEY, CDR2 SMNVEV (reference sequence). The CDR3 covers 15 residues. The V end was cut by 4 bases, the J end by 2 bases, with 15 bases between.

V is TRBV7-8 and J is TRBJ2-5; 9 bases match TRBD2. The CDR3 extends over 16 amino acids. Germline CDR1 reads SGHVS; CDR2 reads FQNEAQ. The J segment lost 5 bases and the V segment lost 1 base, leaving 8 bases of the junction unmatched. The CDR3 region is CASSLVGGLAIETQYF. The CDR3 coding sequence is TGTGCCAGCAGCTTAGTTGGGGGACTAGCAATCGAGACCCAGTACTTC. Combining the CDR3 with reference TRBV7-8 and TRBJ2-5 gives the whole variable domain GAGVSQSPRYKVAKRGQDVALRCDPISGHVSLFWYQQALGQGPEFLTYFQNEAQLDKSGLPSDRFFAERPEGSVSTLKIQRTQQEDSAVYLCASSLVGGLAIETQYFGPGTRLLVL.

This clonotype was seen repeatedly, ten times or more. The chain links TRBV4-2 to TRBJ1-2; D is possibly TRBD1 (6 bases). V was shortened by 0 bases and J by 0 bases, with 14 bases between the two germline ends. In germline, CDR1 is LGHNA, CDR2 YNFKEQ. The CDR3 consists of 17 residues. CDR3 coding DNA: TGTGCCAGCAGCCAAGAGGGAAGGACAGTGACTAACTATGGCTACACCTTC. Translating it yields CASSQEGRTVTNYGYTF.

Written as DNA, the CDR3 is TGCGCCAGCAGCTCCCCGGGGTCGCATGAGCAGTACGTC. Protein: CASSSPGSHEQYV. The chain is built from TRBV4-1 and TRBJ2-7, with a weak D call TRBD2 (5 bases). The V end lost 5 bases, the J end lost 7 bases, and 15 bases lay between the germline ends. Germline V lookup: CDR1 MGHRA, CDR2 YSYEKL. This CDR3 is 13 amino acids long.

The table lists this clonotype with many counts. The genes are TRBV28 and TRBJ2-1, with D unclear. V lost 5 bases and J lost 2, with 13 bases in between. The CDR3 covers 15 residues. Germline values: CDR1 MDHEN, CDR2 SYDVKM. The CDR3 bases are TGTGCCAGCAGTGGTAGCTTACTGACCTACAATGAGCAGTTCTTC. Protein product: CASSGSLLTYNEQFF.

This clonotype was counted ten times or more. The chain couples TRBV7-9 to TRBJ2-3, with unresolved D. V was trimmed by 2 bases and J by 5 bases, leaving 11 bases between them. CDR1 and CDR2 from the germline V gene are SEHNR and FQNEAQ (reference sequence). The CDR3 has 14 amino acids. In DNA, the CDR3 is TGTGCCAGCAGCTTACGAGGTTCCCAAGATACGCAGTATTTT. Its translation is CASSLRGSQDTQYF.

This clonotype came up many times. V usage is TRBV10-3 and J usage is TRBJ2-2, with 7 bases identical to TRBD2. The V and J ends lost 7 bases and 0 bases, in that order; junction bases with no gene match: 2. CDR3 length: 14 residues. Germline CDR1 reads ENHRY; CDR2 reads SYGVKD. Written as DNA, the CDR3 is TGTGCCATCACGGGGGGAGCGAACACCGGGGAGCTGTTTTTT. This sequence encodes CAITGGANTGELFF.

In this sample, this clonotype turned up many times. The genes are TRBV7-2 and TRBJ2-7; TRBD2 matches at 7 bases. Per the germline V gene, CDR1 is SGHTA and CDR2 is FQGNSA. The CDR3 loop spans 13 amino acids. V trimming: 0 bases; J trimming: 7 bases; junction bases outside the gene matches: 3. CDR3 sequence (DNA): TGTGCCAGCAGCTTAGCGGGAGGGCAAGAGCAGTACTTC. Amino acid sequence: CASSLAGGQEQYF.

This clonotype has ten or more counts. V gene TRBV20-1 combines with J gene TRBJ2-1; D ambiguous. From germline, CDR1 is DFQATT and CDR2 SNEGSKA (reference sequence). Trimming left V 0 bases short and J 4 bases short, with 16 bases between. This CDR3 spans 16 amino acids. Here the CDR3 reads CSARDLSPSRYNEQFF. CDR3 in DNA: TGCAGTGCTAGAGATCTGTCCCCTAGTAGATACAATGAGCAGTTCTTC.